This passage covers 29 T cell receptor beta chains from one sample sequenced in a study of early T cells in non-severe SARS-CoV-2 infection (dated by TCRdb to the early 2020s). Receptor libraries were prepared by 5' RACE. TCRdb shows the sequencer as NextSeq 500. TCRdb passed the public sequencing reads through fastp at Q25 and MiXCR, retaining productive beta sequences. Records with the same CDR3 protein are collapsed into one entry carrying the most frequent genes and DNA. Present in this sample are about 35,000 distinct CDR3 sequences, under 7.5% of which were seen just once. Less than 5% of the sample rests with the top ten. The sequenced sample consisted of whole blood. The receptors originated from an adult who was a healthcare worker with PCR-confirmed SARS-CoV-2 infection or an uninfected control (not recorded which).

This clonotype was counted a few times. V gene TRBV4-1 combines with J gene TRBJ2-7; the D gene is possibly TRBD1 (6 bases). The germline gives CDR1 MGHRA, CDR2 YSYEKL. CDR3 length: 15 amino acids. V was shortened by 2 bases and J by 0 bases, with 11 bases between the two germline ends. For the CDR3, the DNA is TGCGCCAGCAGCCAATCAGGGGCGAGCTCCTACGAGCAGTACTTC. Encoded protein: CASSQSGASSYEQYF.

This clonotype was found a few times. The V call is TRBV5-1, the J call TRBJ2-1, with TRBD2 matching 8 bases. Germline trimming cut 2 bases from V and 5 bases from J; bases unmatched to any gene: 9. The CDR3 is 16 residues long. Germline lookup yields CDR1 SGHRS and CDR2 YFSETQ. The CDR3 nucleotides are TGCGCCAGCAGCTTCGCCTGGCTAGCGGGTAACAATGAGCAGTTCTTC. Protein sequence: CASSFAWLAGNNEQFF.

The table lists this clonotype with many counts. The J gene is TRBJ2-1, the V gene TRBV4-2; 7 bases match TRBD1. Germline V lookup: CDR1 LGHNA, CDR2 YNFKEQ. Trimming removed 3 bases from V and 2 bases from J; junction bases left unmatched: 1. This CDR3 is built from 14 residues. CDR3 in amino acids: CASSHGTAYNEQFF. The CDR3 DNA is TGTGCCAGCAGCCACGGGACAGCCTACAATGAGCAGTTCTTC.

This clonotype has a handful of counts. The chain links TRBV29-1 to TRBJ1-3, with a weak D call TRBD1 (5 bases). Trimming removed 7 bases from V and 7 bases from J, with 11 bases in between. Germline loops: CDR1 SQVTM, CDR2 ANQGSEA. There are 11 residues in the CDR3. CDR3 sequence reads: CSGVQVNTIYF. In DNA form, the CDR3 reads TGCAGCGGTGTACAGGTGAACACCATATATTTT.

There are many counts of this clonotype. V and J are TRBV20-1 and TRBJ2-3; 7 bases match TRBD1. The CDR3 totals 15 residues. Trimming at V came to 1 base and at J to 1 base, leaving 5 bases not matched to a gene. CDR1 and CDR2 (germline): DFQATT, SNEGSKA (reference sequence). This CDR3 is CSARVDRDGTDTQYF. The CDR3 DNA is TGCAGTGCTAGAGTCGACAGGGATGGCACAGATACGCAGTATTTT.

The table lists this clonotype with many counts. The chain uses TRBV5-1 and TRBJ1-4, with D maybe TRBD1 (6 bases). CDR1 SGHRS and CDR2 YFSETQ come from the germline V gene. The CDR3 is made up of 14 amino acids. Trimming removed 0 bases at V and 7 bases at J, with 10 bases between. The CDR3 spells CASSLEGGPEKLFF. The CDR3 region has the DNA TGCGCCAGCAGCTTGGAAGGGGGACCTGAAAAACTGTTTTTT.

This chain links TRBV9 with TRBJ2-7; D gene uncertain. The germline CDR1 and CDR2 sequences are SGDLS and YYNGEE. The CDR3 is made up of 12 amino acids. The V end lost 3 bases, the J end lost 3 bases, and 7 bases lay between the germline ends. The CDR3 loop reads CASSGVDYEQYF. CDR3 coding DNA: TGTGCCAGCAGCGGGGTAGACTACGAGCAGTACTTC. Full variable domain (remainder filled in from reference TRBV9 and TRBJ2-7): DSGVTQTPKHLITATGQRVTLRCSPRSGDLSVYWYQQSLDQGLQFLIQYYNGEERAKGNILERFSAQQFPDLHSELNLSSLELGDSALYFCASSGVDYEQYFGPGTRLTVT.

This clonotype has a count of ten or more. The rearrangement joins TRBV9 to TRBJ2-6, with TRBD1 identical over 9 bases. This CDR3 is 15 amino acids long. V shed 6 bases and J 1 base; nucleotides not matched to a gene: 2. Germline loops: CDR1 SGDLS, CDR2 YYNGEE. The CDR3 DNA sequence: TGTGCCAGCACGACAGGGGGATCTGGGGCCAACGTCCTGACTTTC. Translating it yields CASTTGGSGANVLTF.

This clonotype was seen more than once but under ten times. The CDR3 region is CASSLSGAGAIQETQYF. The CDR3 DNA sequence: TGTGCCAGCAGCTTAAGTGGAGCAGGAGCTATCCAAGAGACCCAGTACTTC. J is TRBJ2-5 and V is TRBV11-2; D remains unclear. Between the trimmed V and J ends, which lost 2 bases and 1 base, there was a span of 17 bases. The CDR3 loop spans 17 amino acids. Germline CDR1 is SGHAT and CDR2 is FQNNGV.

This clonotype was recorded a few times. This sequence joins TRBV24-1 and TRBJ1-5; D is unresolved. CDR1 and CDR2 (germline): KGHDR, SFDVKD. Trimming pared 6 bases from V and 1 base from J, leaving 12 bases between. CDR3 length: 15 amino acids. The CDR3 loop is CATSTNMVSNQPQHF. The CDR3 nucleotides read TGTGCCACCAGTACAAATATGGTGAGCAATCAGCCCCAGCATTTT.

This clonotype was seen many times. The chain is built from TRBV2 and TRBJ2-1; D gene uncertain. V was clipped by 6 bases and J by 10 bases, with 13 bases between them. This CDR3 comprises 12 residues. Germline CDR1 reads SNHLY; CDR2 reads FYNNEI. For the CDR3, the DNA is TGTGCCAGCAGACCCACAGCAGACGAGCAGTTCTTC. Translating it yields CASRPTADEQFF. The variable domain in full, with the rest retrieved from reference TRBV2 and TRBJ2-1, is EPEVTQTPSHQVTQMGQEVILRCVPISNHLYFYWYRQILGQKVEFLVSFYNNEISEKSEIFDDQFSVERPDGSNFTLKIRSTKLEDSAMYFCASRPTADEQFFGPGTRLTVL.

This clonotype was seen repeatedly, ten times or more. This chain uses TRBV15 with TRBJ2-1; no definite D call. The CDR3 is 13 amino acids. V lost 3 bases to trimming and J lost 5 bases, with 8 bases between them. Per the germline V gene, CDR1 is LNHNV and CDR2 is YYDKDF (reference sequence). This CDR3 reads CATSSGLNNEQFF. The CDR3 bases are TGTGCCACCAGCAGCGGGCTGAACAATGAGCAGTTCTTC. The complete variable domain, with remaining parts taken from reference TRBV15 and TRBJ2-1, reads DAMVIQNPRYQVTQFGKPVTLSCSQTLNHNVMYWYQQKSSQAPKLLFHYYDKDFNNEADTPDNFQSRRPNTSFCFLDIRSPGLGDTAMYLCATSSGLNNEQFFGPGTRLTVL.

This clonotype was counted at least ten times. The chain employs TRBV13 and TRBJ2-7; 8 bases agree with TRBD1. Germline lookup yields CDR1 PRHDT and CDR2 FYEKMQ (reference sequence). V lost 4 bases to trimming and J lost 5 bases; unmatched junction nucleotides: 7. CDR3 size: 14 residues. This CDR3 is CASSSSQGADEQYF. Here the CDR3 DNA reads TGTGCCAGCAGCTCATCCCAGGGGGCCGACGAGCAGTACTTC.

This clonotype was found many times. The chain uses TRBV6-5 and TRBJ1-1, with D unclear. The germline CDR1 and CDR2 sequences are MNHEY and SVGAGI. The CDR3 is made up of 15 amino acids. V dropped 0 bases and J dropped 0 bases, with 8 bases sitting between them. The CDR3 reads CASSYSAALNTEAFF. The CDR3, as DNA: TGTGCCAGCAGTTACTCGGCCGCGTTGAACACTGAAGCTTTCTTT.

This clonotype was counted many times. The chain is built from TRBV30 and TRBJ2-7, with 7 bases matching TRBD2. This CDR3 region has 13 residues. With V trimmed by 1 base and J by 3 bases, 3 bases remained unmatched. CDR1 is GTSNPN and CDR2 is SVGIG in the germline V gene (reference sequence). CDR3 region: CAWSEVAGYEQYF. The DNA of the CDR3 is TGTGCCTGGAGTGAGGTAGCGGGCTACGAGCAGTACTTC.

This clonotype appeared many times. The V and J genes are TRBV10-1 and TRBJ2-5; tentative D call: TRBD2 (7 bases). The CDR3 is 15 residues long. The ends were cut back, 0 bases at V and 1 base at J, with 9 bases in the middle. Per the germline V gene, CDR1 is WNHNN and CDR2 is SYGVQD (reference sequence). The CDR3, as DNA: TGCGCCAGCAGTGAGTCTCGGGGGGCCCAAGAGACCCAGTACTTC. Translation gives CASSESRGAQETQYF.

This clonotype has a count of ten or more. The CDR3 here is CASSLRSRIEQFF. The DNA of the CDR3 is TGTGCCAGCAGTCTCCGGTCCAGGATTGAGCAGTTCTTC. The chain has TRBV28 and TRBJ2-1; no firm D call. Between the trimmed V and J ends, which lost 5 bases and 9 bases, there was a span of 14 bases. The germline gives CDR1 MDHEN, CDR2 SYDVKM. This CDR3 contains 13 residues.

The gene calls are TRBV3-1 and TRBJ2-3, with TRBD1 as a possible D gene (5 bases). V shed 5 bases and J shed 7 bases, with 10 bases lying between them. This CDR3 is built from 12 residues. Germline CDR1 and CDR2: LGHDT and YNNKEL (reference sequence). The CDR3 here is CASSWRTNTQYF. The CDR3 DNA sequence: TGTGCCAGCAGCTGGCGGACAAATACGCAGTATTTT.

This clonotype was detected ten times or more. The V call is TRBV19, the J call TRBJ2-3; possibly TRBD2 for D (6 bases). Germline V lookup: CDR1 LNHDA, CDR2 SQIVND (reference sequence). V was pared by 4 bases and J by 0 bases, with 14 bases between. CDR3 size: 16 residues. CDR3 nucleotides: TGTGCCAGTAGTAGCGGGGAACCTTTCAGCACAGATACGCAGTATTTT. Translated: CASSSGEPFSTDTQYF.

In this sample, this clonotype turned up many times. V gene TRBV6-5 combines with J gene TRBJ2-4; TRBD1 is a possible D gene (6 bases). Germline V lookup: CDR1 MNHEY, CDR2 SVGAGI. With 5 bases removed from V and 8 bases from J, the gap between germline ends came to 16 bases. CDR3 size: 14 residues. The CDR3 bases are TGTGCCAGCAGTCCCACAAGTGGGGGCTACATTCAGTACTTC. Amino acids: CASSPTSGGYIQYF.

This clonotype is categorized as medium-sized. The J gene is TRBJ2-1, the V gene TRBV10-2; 7 bases agree with TRBD2. J gave up 7 bases and V 2 bases, and 14 bases lay outside the gene matches. The CDR3 is made up of 17 amino acids. Germline V gene sequence: CDR1 WSHSY, CDR2 SAAADI. The chain's CDR3 is CASSEMWIWEGRNEQFF. The CDR3 nucleotides are TGCGCCAGCAGTGAGATGTGGATTTGGGAGGGCCGTAATGAGCAGTTCTTC.

The genes are TRBV11-2 and TRBJ1-2, with unresolved D. The CDR3 is 11 amino acids. Deletions cut 5 bases from V and 2 bases from J, with 3 bases between. CDR1 is SGHAT, CDR2 FQNNGV, per germline. CDR3 sequence reads: CASSRNYGYTF. DNA of the CDR3: TGTGCCAGCAGCCGGAACTATGGCTACACCTTC.

J is TRBJ2-3 and V is TRBV29-1; 10 bases are a match to TRBD2. Germline V gene sequence: CDR1 SQVTM, CDR2 ANQGSEA. With 2 bases clipped from V and 5 bases from J, the junction kept 1 base outside the gene matches. This CDR3 is built from 13 residues. The CDR3 loop is CSVEQREGDTQYF. The CDR3 nucleotides read TGCAGCGTTGAACAGCGGGAGGGAGATACGCAGTATTTT.

The sample holds many counts of this clonotype. V and J are TRBV30 and TRBJ2-7; D possibly corresponds to TRBD2 (6 bases). CDR1 is GTSNPN and CDR2 is SVGIG in the germline V gene (reference sequence). The CDR3 is made up of 13 amino acids. The V and J ends lost 4 bases and 2 bases respectively, with 12 bases between them. The CDR3 sequence: CAWTKRATYEQYF. CDR3 DNA: TGTGCCTGGACCAAGCGGGCTACCTACGAGCAGTACTTC. Complete variable domain (other parts from reference TRBV30 and TRBJ2-7): SQTIHQWPATLVQPVGSPLSLECTVEGTSNPNLYWYRQAAGRGLQLLFYSVGIGQISSEVPQNLSASRPQDRQFILSSKKLLLSDSGFYLCAWTKRATYEQYFGPGTRLTVT.

This clonotype was recorded many times. An end of the junction does not agree with germline; a read error may underlie this. This sequence joins TRBV7-9 and TRBJ2-5; a weak D match, TRBD2 (5 bases). The length of the CDR3 is 9 residues. CDR1 and CDR2 (germline): SEHNR, FQNEAQ (reference sequence). CDR3: CASSFPTGF. CDR3 sequence (DNA): TGTGCCAGCAGCTTTCCAACGGGATTC.

This clonotype was seen ten or more times. This sequence joins TRBV20-1 and TRBJ2-3; 7 positions agree with TRBD2. Looked up from germline, CDR1 is DFQATT and CDR2 is SNEGSKA (reference sequence). Unmatched junction bases numbered 11, after V lost 3 bases and J lost 5 bases. The CDR3 is 15 residues long. The CDR3 sequence: CSAREAGERGDTQYF. DNA for the CDR3: TGCAGTGCTAGGGAGGCGGGAGAAAGAGGAGATACGCAGTATTTT.

The table lists this clonotype with many counts. This sequence joins TRBV7-2 and TRBJ2-1; D is ambiguous. Germline CDR1 SGHTA, CDR2 FQGNSA. Trimming shortened V by 5 bases and J by 0 bases, and 11 bases separated the two germline ends. This CDR3 is built from 15 residues. The CDR3 here is CASSQMTSSYNEQFF. The CDR3 coding sequence is TGTGCCAGCAGCCAGATGACCAGCTCCTACAATGAGCAGTTCTTC. Using reference TRBV7-2 and TRBJ2-1 for the parts outside the CDR3, the full variable domain is GAGVSQSPSNKVTEKGKDVELRCDPISGHTALYWYRQSLGQGLEFLIYFQGNSAPDKSGLPSDRFSAERTGGSVSTLTIQRTQQEDSAVYLCASSQMTSSYNEQFFGPGTRLTVL.

The chain employs TRBV7-9 and TRBJ2-3; TRBD1 matches at 8 bases. The CDR3 totals 17 residues. The germline V gene has CDR1 SEHNR and CDR2 FQNEAQ (reference sequence). Trimming took 1 base from V and 2 from J; bases not matched to a gene: 8. CDR3 coding DNA: TGTGCCAGCAGCTTAGATTTGGGACAGGAGATCACAGATACGCAGTATTTT. This sequence encodes CASSLDLGQEITDTQYF.

The genes are TRBV12-3 or TRBV12-4 and TRBJ2-7; 9 bases agree with TRBD2. The V segment lost 1 base and the J segment 8 bases; nucleotides outside the gene matches: 3. This CDR3 region has 13 residues. CDR3 in DNA: TGTGCCAGCAGTTTAGATGGACTAGCGAAGCAGTACTTC. As protein: CASSLDGLAKQYF.